This T cell receptor beta chain comes out of a study of blood T cell repertoires in COVID-19. Study-wide context: Nucleic acid was either cDNA or gDNA, and it came from T cells, B-cell-depleted T cells, or PBMCs.

Generated by immunoSEQ multiplex PCR, the TCRdb table keeps only in-frame clones and is missing some. The data show some 60,000 clones, with 80% to 85% seen just once and approximately 30% held by the top ten. The CDR3 loop spans 17 amino acids. From germline, CDR1 is SGHTA and CDR2 FQGNSA. With 4 bases clipped from V and 0 bases from J, the junction kept 11 bases outside the gene matches. The TCR comes from an elderly woman with active or convalescent COVID-19. V usage is TRBV7-2 and J usage is TRBJ1-2; TRBD1 aligns across 7 bases. The sequenced sample consisted of peripheral blood. Written as DNA, the CDR3 is TGTGCCAGCAGCTCTGCACAGGGGTTCCCACCTAACTATGGCTACACCTTC. The encoded protein is CASSSAQGFPPNYGYTF.